One and the same sample provided the 18 T cell receptor beta chains below, sequenced in a study of blood T cells in healthy people across ages. Together with a sample-barcoded 5' primer, a J-beta primer mix was included in a second PCR lasting about 7 to 11 cycles. Each CDR3 protein is one row after TCRdb ran MiXCR on the 5' RACE reads. The sample lists roughly 1.5 million distinct CDR3 sequences; 35% to 45% were seen once. The sequenced sample consisted of blood. The receptors come from a woman between 18 and 30 years old in good health.

The sample holds a few counts of this clonotype. The V and J genes are TRBV27 and TRBJ1-2; tentatively, D is TRBD1 (5 bases). The V end was cut by 3 bases, the J end by 4 bases, with 9 bases between. The germline gives CDR1 MNHEY, CDR2 SMNVEV (reference sequence). This CDR3 has 13 amino acids. The CDR3 sequence: CASSFQGFYGYTF. CDR3 DNA sequence: TGTGCCAGCAGTTTTCAGGGATTCTATGGCTACACCTTC.

This chain connects TRBV20-1 to TRBJ2-4; D remains ambiguous. Matching the DNA end better, TRBJ2-7 makes the J call doubtful. The CDR3 sequence is 14 residues long. Germline assignment: CDR1 DFQATT and CDR2 SNEGSKA (reference sequence). The DNA of the CDR3 is TGCAGTGCCCGCGGACGTGCGTCCCCCTACGAGCAGTACTTC. Protein product: CSARGRASPYEQYF.

This CDR3 reads CSVGERPGQNEKLFF. The CDR3 DNA sequence: TGCAGCGTTGGAGAACGACCGGGACAGAATGAAAAACTGTTTTTT. The chain employs TRBV29-1 and TRBJ1-4; 7 bases map to TRBD1. The CDR3 is made up of 15 amino acids. CDR1 and CDR2 from the germline V gene are SQVTM and ANQGSEA. V lost 4 bases to trimming and J lost 5 bases; unmatched junction nucleotides: 10.

This clonotype appeared many times. The V gene is TRBV4-1, the J gene TRBJ2-7; D is uncertain. Per germline, CDR1 MGHRA and CDR2 YSYEKL. The CDR3 totals 15 residues. V was trimmed by 0 bases and J by 1 base, leaving 10 bases between them. CDR3 residues: CASSQDAEPSYEQYF. CDR3 DNA sequence: TGCGCCAGCAGCCAAGATGCGGAACCATCCTACGAGCAGTACTTC.

The V gene is TRBV18, the J gene TRBJ2-7; 10 nucleotides match TRBD1. Trimming removed 2 bases from V and 6 bases from J; junction bases left unmatched: 4. CDR3 length equals 14 residues. CDR1 is KGHSH and CDR2 is LQKENI in the germline V gene. CDR3 sequence: CASSPGQGEREQYF. The DNA for the CDR3 is TGTGCCAGCTCACCAGGACAGGGGGAACGCGAGCAGTACTTC.

This clonotype was seen a handful of times. The rearrangement links TRBV29-1 to TRBJ2-1, with D perhaps matching TRBD1 (6 bases). Trimming left V 7 bases short and J 5 bases short, with 15 bases between. This CDR3 is built from 13 residues. CDR1 and CDR2 (germline): SQVTM, ANQGSEA. CDR3 DNA: TGCAGCGCCGTACAGGGTAACCACAATGAGCAGTTCTTC. Translating gives CSAVQGNHNEQFF.

This chain connects TRBV6-6 to TRBJ1-2; D not certain. This CDR3 is 12 amino acids long. Germline V gene data show CDR1 as MNHNY and CDR2 as SVGAGI (reference sequence). The V and J ends lost 5 bases and 7 bases respectively, with 11 bases between them. CDR3 in DNA: TGTGCCAGCAGTCCGTTTCTTGTTGGCTACACCTTC. Translating it yields CASSPFLVGYTF.

The V gene is TRBV19, the J gene TRBJ1-1; TRBD1 agrees at 7 bases. The germline V gene has CDR1 LNHDA and CDR2 SQIVND (reference sequence). The CDR3 runs 14 residues. Trimming cost V 7 bases and J 2 bases; bases outside gene matches: 7. CDR3 bases: TGTGCCAGTACCCCGACAGGGTTTAACACTGAAGCTTTCTTT. As protein: CASTPTGFNTEAFF.

The chain recombines TRBV6-1 with TRBJ2-2; D is uncertain. Germline assignment: CDR1 MNHNS and CDR2 SASEGT. V was clipped by 10 bases and J by 0 bases, with 18 bases between them. The CDR3 runs 16 residues. CDR3 DNA sequence: TGTGCCACCGGGCCCAAGAAGCGCCCGAACACCGGGGAGCTGTTTTTT. Translating gives CATGPKKRPNTGELFF.

This rearrangement joins TRBV6-1 to TRBJ1-5; TRBD1 is a possible D gene (6 bases). CDR1 and CDR2 from the germline V gene are MNHNS and SASEGT. The CDR3 length is 15 residues. The ends were cut back, 4 bases at V and 8 bases at J, with 18 bases in the middle. CDR3 DNA: TGTGCCAGCAGTGCTAGCCTAACAGGGTTTGAGCCCCAGCATTTT. It is translated as CASSASLTGFEPQHF.

This chain joins TRBV20-1 and TRBJ2-3; weak D call: TRBD2 (5 bases). This CDR3 spans 13 amino acids. Germline CDR1 and CDR2: DFQATT and SNEGSKA (reference sequence). The V gene lost 4 bases and the J gene lost 1 base, with 9 bases spanning the gap. For the CDR3, the DNA is TGCAGTGCTATACGAGCGGGCACAGATACGCAGTATTTT. It is translated as CSAIRAGTDTQYF.

This clonotype was detected only once. V usage is TRBV27 and J usage is TRBJ1-1; unclear D gene. The CDR3 is 13 residues long. The germline CDR1 and CDR2 sequences are MNHEY and SMNVEV (reference sequence). Between the trimmed V and J ends, which lost 2 bases and 3 bases, there was a span of 7 bases. In DNA form, the CDR3 reads TGTGCCAGCAGTTTAGACGAGGACACTGAAGCTTTCTTT. It is translated as CASSLDEDTEAFF.

DNA of the CDR3: TGCAGTGCGTCCACAGGACGCTCTGGAAACACCATATATTTT. The encoded protein is CSASTGRSGNTIYF. This rearrangement joins TRBV20-1 to TRBJ1-3; possibly TRBD1 for D (5 bases). The CDR3 is 14 residues long. The V gene's germline CDR1 is DFQATT and CDR2 SNEGSKA (reference sequence). V was pared by 6 bases and J by 0 bases, with 12 bases between.

This clonotype appeared a few times. V is TRBV29-1 and J is TRBJ2-5; no clear D. Trimming removed 4 bases at V and 1 base at J, with 13 bases between. CDR3 length: 14 amino acids. Germline V gene sequence: CDR1 SQVTM, CDR2 ANQGSEA. CDR3 DNA: TGCAGCGTTGGCAGGACCATGATCCAAGAGACCCAGTACTTC. Its protein is CSVGRTMIQETQYF.

CDR3 DNA: TGCAGCGTGGCGCTGGGCGGCTACACCTTC. It codes for CSVALGGYTF. The V call is TRBV29-1, the J call TRBJ1-2; D call uncertain. Germline V gives CDR1 SQVTM, CDR2 ANQGSEA. Trimming cost V 6 bases and J 8 bases, with 10 bases left between them. CDR3 length: 10 amino acids.

This clonotype was observed a single time. This chain joins TRBV3-1 and TRBJ1-1; no firm D call. The CDR3 is 14 residues long. CDR1 LGHDT and CDR2 YNNKEL come from the germline V gene (reference sequence). V was cut by 2 bases and J by 2 bases, with 9 bases left in between. CDR3 DNA: TGTGCCAGCAGCCAAAGGGAGGATAACACTGAAGCTTTCTTT. Residues: CASSQREDNTEAFF.

This clonotype was picked up a small number of times. The chain uses TRBV13 and TRBJ1-1, with D unresolved. Trimming left V 1 base short and J 3 bases short, with 12 bases between. Germline lookup yields CDR1 PRHDT and CDR2 FYEKMQ (reference sequence). The CDR3 is 15 residues long. The CDR3 nucleotides read TGTGCCAGCAGCTTAGAAGGGTTTGGTGACACTGAAGCTTTCTTT. It is translated as CASSLEGFGDTEAFF.

The chain joins TRBV4-3 to TRBJ1-1, with D maybe TRBD1 (6 bases). The CDR3 spans 17 residues. Germline V gene data show CDR1 as LGHNA and CDR2 as YSLEER. The V end lost 0 bases, the J end lost 0 bases, and 14 bases lay between the germline ends. The CDR3 sequence is CASSQDRTGIMNTEAFF. CDR3 coding DNA: TGCGCCAGCAGCCAAGATCGCACAGGGATAATGAACACTGAAGCTTTCTTT.